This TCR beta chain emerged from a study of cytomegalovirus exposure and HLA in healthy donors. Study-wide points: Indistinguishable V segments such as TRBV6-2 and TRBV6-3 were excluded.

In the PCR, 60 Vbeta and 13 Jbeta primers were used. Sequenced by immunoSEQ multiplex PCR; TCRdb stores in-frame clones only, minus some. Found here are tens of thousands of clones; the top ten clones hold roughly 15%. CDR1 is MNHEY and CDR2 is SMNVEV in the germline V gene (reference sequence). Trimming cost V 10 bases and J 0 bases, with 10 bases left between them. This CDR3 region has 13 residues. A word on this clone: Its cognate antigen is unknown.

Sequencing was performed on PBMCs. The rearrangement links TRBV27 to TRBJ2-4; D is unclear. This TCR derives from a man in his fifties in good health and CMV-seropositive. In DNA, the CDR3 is TGTGCCACCCAGACTTTAGCCAAAAACATTCAGTACTTC. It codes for CATQTLAKNIQYF.